What follows describes a single T cell receptor (beta chain). Its antigen is unidentified. The data were taken from a study of response to subunit inactivated influenza vaccine. Broader study findings: New T cells are recruited in small numbers by each seasonal influenza vaccination, according to the authors' suggestion.

One entry per CDR3 protein results from TCRdb running MiXCR on the RT-PCR reads. The data contain 750,000 to 850,000 distinct CDR3 sequences, approximately 17% of them singletons. The CDR3 loop spans 17 amino acids. V lost 5 bases to trimming and J lost 0 bases, with 17 bases between them. Germline CDR1 is MNHEY and CDR2 is SVGEGT. J is TRBJ2-1 and V is TRBV6-2 or TRBV6-3, with D unresolved. Sequencing used PBMCs from blood, obtained around 5 days after vaccination. The clonotype originates from a man aged 50 to 59 who received an inactivated influenza vaccine. In nucleotides, the CDR3 is TGTGCCAGCAGTATCTCAGGACGGACCAGCTCCTACAATGAGCAGTTCTTC. This translates into CASSISGRTSSYNEQFF.